This T cell receptor beta chain came from a study of CD8 T cells in ankylosing spondylitis. The study's findings and limits: Reportedly, significant enrichment of disease-linked clones occurred in matched ankylosing spondylitis synovial fluid. Disease-associated clonotypes exhibited CD8+ identity and were relatively infrequent in peripheral blood. Earlier work had already found some motif variants in reactive arthritis synovial fluid and blood.

This CDR3 is built from 16 residues. In germline, CDR1 is LGHNA, CDR2 YNFKEQ. The ends were cut back, 5 bases at V and 3 bases at J, with 19 bases in the middle. Making use of molecular barcodes, quantitative 5'-RACE generated TCR beta libraries. TCRdb analysed the 5' RACE reads with MiXCR anew, one entry per CDR3 protein. The sample consists of fewer than 250,000 distinct CDR3 sequences, around 32% of them appearing once. This clonotype was counted only a few times. Its specificity is unknown. Sequenced material: blood, either unsorted or a sorted T cell fraction (not recorded which). The TCR originated in a male donor with ankylosing spondylitis or in good health (not recorded which). The rearrangement links TRBV4-2 to TRBJ2-5; possibly TRBD1 for D (6 bases). CDR3 nucleotide sequence: TGTGCCAGCAGCGATACAGGGTACACCCTTAAAGAGACCCAGTACTTC. This encodes CASSDTGYTLKETQYF.